The 8 T cell receptor beta chains given below trace back to one sample, sequenced in a study of cytomegalovirus exposure and HLA in healthy donors. The PCR made use of 60 Vbeta and 13 Jbeta primers. Assay used: immunoSEQ multiplex PCR; TCRdb lists only in-frame clones, some missing. The table has fewer than 200,000 clones, roughly 79% seen once. What was sequenced was PBMCs. Receptor source: a woman aged 50 to 60 in good health and CMV-seropositive.

V usage is TRBV13 and J usage is TRBJ2-3; D is perhaps TRBD1 (6 bases). The CDR3 runs 15 residues. Germline CDR1 PRHDT, CDR2 FYEKMQ (reference sequence). The V end lost 5 bases, the J end lost 3 bases, and 15 bases lay between the germline ends. CDR3 sequence: CASSHPGQGTDTQYF. DNA of the CDR3: TGTGCCAGCAGCCACCCGGGCCAGGGGACAGATACGCAGTATTTT.

The rearrangement links TRBV6-6 to TRBJ1-1, with TRBD1 as a possible D gene (6 bases). Germline CDR1 is MNHNY and CDR2 is SVGAGI (reference sequence). The V end lost 8 bases, the J end lost 2 bases, and 12 bases lay between the germline ends. The CDR3 runs to 13 residues. CDR3 DNA: TGTGCCAGCGGGAGGGGGGCTAACACTGAAGCTTTCTTT. This encodes CASGRGANTEAFF.

The rearrangement uses TRBV28 and TRBJ2-4, with 7 positions matching TRBD2. Germline CDR1 MDHEN, CDR2 SYDVKM. This CDR3 is built from 14 residues. The V segment lost 5 bases and the J segment 8 bases; nucleotides outside the gene matches: 9. CDR3 region: CASSDRTSIHIQYF. CDR3 in DNA: TGTGCCAGCAGTGACCGGACTAGTATACACATTCAGTACTTC.

V usage is TRBV6-5 and J usage is TRBJ1-2; 7 nucleotides align to TRBD1. The CDR3 spans 15 residues. V lost 3 bases and J lost 8; bases outside the gene matches: 12. CDR1 is MNHEY and CDR2 is SVGAGI in the germline V gene. CDR3 DNA: TGTGCCAGCAGTTATTTCACAGGGGAGCCGGGAGGCTACACCTTC. Its protein product is CASSYFTGEPGGYTF.

This clone was counted once. The gene calls are TRBV7-2 and TRBJ1-6; D is undetermined. V was trimmed by 5 bases and J by 7 bases, leaving 15 bases between them. The CDR3 is 15 amino acids. The germline CDR1 and CDR2 sequences are SGHTA and FQGNSA. The CDR3 region is CASSPIDNRNSPLHF. The CDR3 DNA reads TGTGCCAGCAGCCCCATAGACAACAGAAATTCACCCCTCCACTTT.

The CDR3 DNA sequence: TGTGCCAGCAGCCGAGGCCCTGGACTAGAGCAGTTCTTC. It yields the protein CASSRGPGLEQFF. This chain links TRBV7-2 with TRBJ2-1, with D perhaps TRBD2 (6 bases). Between the trimmed V and J ends, which lost 5 bases and 10 bases, there was a span of 15 bases. CDR1 SGHTA and CDR2 FQGNSA come from the germline V gene. This CDR3 comprises 13 residues. Full variable domain (rest looked up from reference TRBV7-2 and TRBJ2-1): GAGVSQSPSNKVTEKGKDVELRCDPISGHTALYWYRQSLGQGLEFLIYFQGNSAPDKSGLPSDRFSAERTGGSVSTLTIQRTQQEDSAVYLCASSRGPGLEQFFGPGTRLTVL.

The chain joins TRBV10-1 to TRBJ2-1; D unresolved. Trimming pared 5 bases from V and 4 bases from J, leaving 9 bases between. The germline CDR1 and CDR2 sequences are WNHNN and SYGVQD (reference sequence). This CDR3 comprises 13 residues. CDR3 DNA: TGCGCCAGCAGTCCCACGGTATACAATGAGCAGTTCTTC. This translates into CASSPTVYNEQFF.

The chain uses TRBV2 and TRBJ2-7; 8 bases agree with TRBD2. Germline V gives CDR1 SNHLY, CDR2 FYNNEI. The CDR3 contains 13 residues. V shed 4 bases, J shed 5 bases, and the junction held 4 bases outside the gene matches. The CDR3 sequence is CASSATSVDEQYF. The CDR3 nucleotides read TGTGCCAGCAGTGCGACTAGCGTAGACGAGCAGTACTTC.